The rows below give T cell receptor beta chains drawn from one sample of a study of PD-L1 blockade in urothelial cancer. Data came from immunoSEQ multiplex PCR; TCRdb stores just in-frame clones and leaves some out. The sample lists 70,000 to 75,000 clones; 80% to 85% were seen once. This specimen consisted of PBMCs, obtained around atezolizumab (anti-PD-L1) treatment. These receptors were obtained from a man in his 70s with urothelial cancer. The CDR3 runs from the conserved cysteine through the conserved F or W. Fields, in order: D gene, J gene, V gene, clone size, CDR3 protein, CDR3 DNA. The D gene is left open where the match is weak. Rows give clone size only sometimes, using once, few, many, or a class for an expanded clone.

>.|TRBJ2-5|TRBV19|.
CASSMGLGGETQYF
TGTGCCAGTAGTATGGGACTCGGAGGGGAGACCCAGTACTTC
>.|TRBJ2-7|TRBV28|few
CASKAVGYEQYF
TGTGCCAGCAAAGCCGTCGGCTACGAGCAGTACTTC
>TRBD1|TRBJ1-1|TRBV9|.
CASSPTRQGEAFF
TGTGCCAGCAGCCCCACACGACAGGGGGAAGCTTTCTTT
>TRBD2|TRBJ2-2|TRBV6-7|.
CASSPPTSKKGITTGELFF
TGTGCCAGCAGTCCACCGACTAGCAAGAAGGGGATTACTACCGGGGAGCTGTTTTTT
>TRBD2|TRBJ2-7|TRBV2|few
CASRPGLAGVIYEQYF
TGTGCCAGCAGACCCGGACTAGCGGGAGTAATCTACGAGCAGTACTTC
>.|TRBJ2-3|TRBV7-8|.
CASSFTGRTDTQYF
TGTGCCAGCAGCTTTACGGGTCGCACAGATACGCAGTATTTT
>.|TRBJ2-7|TRBV13|.
CASSPPTYPYEQYF
TGTGCCAGCAGCCCCCCAACATATCCCTACGAGCAGTACTTC
>TRBD1|TRBJ2-3|TRBV30|.
CAWRGPGQGSTDTQYF
TGTGCCTGGAGGGGGCCGGGACAGGGAAGCACAGATACGCAGTATTTT
>.|TRBJ2-7|TRBV27|.
CASSLRSGYEQYF
TGTGCCAGCAGTCTGAGGTCGGGCTACGAGCAGTACTTC
>TRBD2|TRBJ2-1|TRBV4-1|.
CASSQGLAGIYNEQFF
TGCGCCAGCAGCCAAGGACTAGCGGGGATCTACAATGAGCAGTTCTTC
>TRBD2|TRBJ2-5|TRBV5-5|.
CASSLAPGGETQYF
TGTGCCAGCAGCTTGGCCCCGGGGGGGGAGACCCAGTACTTC
>TRBD1|TRBJ1-2|TRBV7-8|.
CASSRGQGRYGYTF
TGTGCCAGCAGCCGTGGACAGGGCCGCTATGGCTACACCTTC
>.|TRBJ2-1|TRBV5-4|.
CASSLGSSGRYNEQFF
TGTGCCAGCAGCTTGGGATCCAGCGGGCGCTACAATGAGCAGTTCTTC
>.|TRBJ1-1|TRBV28|.
CASSLGGQLTEAFF
TGTGCCAGCAGTTTAGGAGGGCAGCTCACTGAAGCTTTCTTT
>TRBD1|TRBJ2-2|TRBV27|.
CASSRAKMTGGSAKNTGELFF
TGTGCCAGCAGCCGCGCGAAAATGACAGGGGGCTCTGCTAAGAACACCGGGGAGCTGTTTTTT
>.|TRBJ2-7|TRBV28|.
CASSLSGVWQYF
TGTGCCAGCAGTTTATCCGGGGTGTGGCAGTACTTC
>.|TRBJ2-6|TRBV5-1|.
CASSFPGSGANVLTF
TGCGCCAGCAGCTTCCCCGGCTCTGGGGCCAACGTCCTGACTTTC
>TRBD1|TRBJ2-5|TRBV2|.
CASNPGQGFGTQYF
TGTGCCAGCAATCCGGGACAGGGTTTTGGGACCCAGTACTTC
>TRBD2|TRBJ2-7|TRBV5-6|.
CASSLTRLARILPYEQYF
TGTGCCAGCAGCTTGACAAGACTAGCGCGTATCCTGCCCTACGAGCAGTACTTC
>TRBD1|TRBJ2-7|TRBV11-2|once
CASSLKPGQGMNEQYF
TGTGCCAGCAGCCTAAAGCCGGGACAGGGGATGAACGAGCAGTACTTC
>.|TRBJ2-7|TRBV6-6|.
CASSYKDSPPSEQYF
TGTGCCAGCAGTTACAAGGACAGTCCTCCCAGCGAGCAGTACTTC
>.|TRBJ1-3|TRBV10-2|.
CASSDSGVPSGNTIYF
TGCGCCAGCAGTGATTCGGGGGTCCCCTCTGGAAACACCATATATTTT
>.|TRBJ2-2|TRBV11-2|.
CASSSPGNTGELFF
TGTGCCAGCAGCTCCCCGGGGAACACCGGGGAGCTGTTTTTT
>TRBD1|TRBJ2-2|TRBV5-1|once
CASSLGQGVPGELFF
TGCGCCAGCAGCTTGGGACAGGGCGTTCCCGGGGAGCTGTTTTTT
>.|TRBJ2-6|TRBV5-8|.
CASTPQGYGANVLTF
TGTGCCAGCACCCCACAGGGTTATGGGGCCAACGTCCTGACTTTC
>TRBD2|TRBJ2-1|TRBV5-6|.
CASSRTSGREQFF
TGTGCCAGCAGCCGGACTAGCGGGAGGGAGCAGTTCTTC
>TRBD1|TRBJ2-5|TRBV18|.
CASLQGGGETQYF
TGTGCCAGCCTACAGGGGGGCGGAGAGACCCAGTACTTC
>TRBD1|TRBJ2-7|TRBV18|.
CASSLDRGSYEQYF
TGTGCCAGCTCACTCGACAGGGGCTCCTACGAGCAGTACTTC
>TRBD1|TRBJ1-5|TRBV6-5|.
CASSYLRTGNQPQHF
TGTGCCAGCAGTTACCTACGGACAGGGAATCAGCCCCAGCATTTT
>.|TRBJ2-5|TRBV11-2|.
CASSLVPGMGETQYF
TGTGCCAGCAGCTTAGTACCGGGGATGGGAGAGACCCAGTACTTC
>.|TRBJ1-2|TRBV6-5|.
CASSYSRNNYGYTF
TGTGCCAGCAGTTACTCGCGGAATAACTATGGCTACACCTTC
>TRBD1|TRBJ1-1|TRBV5-1|few
CASSNTGGMNTEAFF
TGCGCCAGCAGCAATACAGGGGGCATGAACACTGAAGCTTTCTTT
>TRBD1|TRBJ1-4|TRBV28|.
CASSTMGQGAFEKLFF
TGTGCCAGCAGCACTATGGGGCAGGGGGCGTTTGAAAAACTGTTTTTT
>.|TRBJ2-1|TRBV18|.
CASSPPQGYYNEQFF
TGTGCCAGCTCACCACCTCAGGGTTACTACAATGAGCAGTTCTTC
>.|TRBJ1-2|TRBV28|.
CASSLGGADSYGYTF
TGTGCCAGCAGTTTAGGGGGGGCAGACAGCTATGGCTACACCTTC
>.|TRBJ2-3|TRBV10-1|.
CASSDKEADTQYF
TGCGCCAGCAGTGACAAAGAGGCAGATACGCAGTATTTT
>.|TRBJ1-3|TRBV28|.
CASSDPGGFSGNTIYF
TGTGCCAGCAGTGACCCGGGAGGATTCTCTGGAAACACCATATATTTT